This T cell receptor beta chain stems from a study of blood T cell repertoires in COVID-19. This table comes from immunoSEQ multiplex PCR, and its TCRdb copy is limited to in-frame clones, with some not included. Of more than 300,000 clones listed, just under 90% were seen once; the top ten hold 1.5% to 2%. The CDR3 is 16 residues long. Germline assignment: CDR1 SGHRS and CDR2 YFSETQ. V was pared by 4 bases and J by 5 bases, with 12 bases of the junction left unmatched. Sequencing was done on a sample of peripheral blood. The source of this sequence is a woman aged 30 to 39 with COVID-19, enrolled during active disease. V is TRBV5-1 and J is TRBJ2-1, with 7 positions matching TRBD1. The CDR3 DNA is TGCGCCAGCAGCCTGGGCTGGGGACAGCTTAACAATGAGCAGTTCTTC. Translating gives CASSLGWGQLNNEQFF.